This T cell receptor beta chain was obtained from a study of blood T cell repertoires in COVID-19. About the research overall: Specimens from acute and convalescent COVID-19 originated in the United States, Italy and Spain. In each case, the material was cDNA or gDNA derived from T cells, B-cell-depleted T cells, or PBMCs.

The CDR3 extends over 13 amino acids. Germline V CDR1 and CDR2: WSHSY, SAAADI. The V gene lost 6 bases and the J gene lost 1 base, with 7 bases spanning the gap. As processed by the authors: Reference gene primers were amplified, and this amplification served to estimate nucleated cell counts. Clones were sequenced by immunoSEQ multiplex PCR, and TCRdb holds only the in-frame ones, with some missing. V and J calls and clone size are copied from that table; D and trimming were computed from the DNA. The sample has about 74,000 clones, 70% to 90% seen once; the top ten hold roughly 2.6%. This rearrangement joins TRBV10-2 to TRBJ1-3, with D unresolved. This receptor was taken from a man aged 65-85 years with active or convalescent COVID-19. Sequenced sample: peripheral blood. The CDR3 region has the DNA TGCGCCAGCAGCGTCGGGTCTGGAAACACCATATATTTT. Residues: CASSVGSGNTIYF.